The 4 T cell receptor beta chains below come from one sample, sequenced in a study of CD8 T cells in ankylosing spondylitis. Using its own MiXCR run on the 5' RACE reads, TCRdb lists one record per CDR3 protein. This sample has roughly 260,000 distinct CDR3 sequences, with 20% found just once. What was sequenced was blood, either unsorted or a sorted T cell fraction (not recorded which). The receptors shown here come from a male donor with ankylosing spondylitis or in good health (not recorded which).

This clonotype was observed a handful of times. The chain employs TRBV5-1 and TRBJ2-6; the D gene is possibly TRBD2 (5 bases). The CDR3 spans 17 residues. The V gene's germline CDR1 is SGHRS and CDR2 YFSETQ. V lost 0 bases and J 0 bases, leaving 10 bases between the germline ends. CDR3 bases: TGCGCCAGCAGCTTGGGTCCGGGGAGCTCTGGGGCCAACGTCCTGACTTTC. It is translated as CASSLGPGSSGANVLTF.

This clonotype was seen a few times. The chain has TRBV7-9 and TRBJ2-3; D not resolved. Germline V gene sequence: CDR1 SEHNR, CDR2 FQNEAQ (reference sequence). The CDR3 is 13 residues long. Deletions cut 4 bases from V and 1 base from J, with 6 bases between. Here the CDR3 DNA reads TGTGCCAGCAGCTCCCAGCGCACAGATACGCAGTATTTT. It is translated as CASSSQRTDTQYF.

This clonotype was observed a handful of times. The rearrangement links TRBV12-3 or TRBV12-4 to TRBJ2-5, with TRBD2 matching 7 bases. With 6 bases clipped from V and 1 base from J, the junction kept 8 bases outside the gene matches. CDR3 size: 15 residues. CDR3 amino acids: CASSSGGRGQETQYF. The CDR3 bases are TGTGCCAGCAGCTCCGGGGGGAGGGGCCAAGAGACCCAGTACTTC.

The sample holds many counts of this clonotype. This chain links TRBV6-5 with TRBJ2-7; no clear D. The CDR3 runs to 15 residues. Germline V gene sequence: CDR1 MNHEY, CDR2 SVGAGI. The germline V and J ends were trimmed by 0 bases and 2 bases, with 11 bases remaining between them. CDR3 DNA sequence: TGTGCCAGCAGTTACTCGAGGTGGGCACCCTACGAGCAGTACGTC. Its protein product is CASSYSRWAPYEQYV.